A selection of T cell receptor beta chains follows, all from one sample in a study of cytomegalovirus exposure and HLA in healthy donors. Method: immunoSEQ multiplex PCR; TCRdb's copy keeps in-frame clones and lacks some. The table lists 150,000 or so clones, 70% to 85% of them singletons. Specimen: PBMCs. These receptors originate from a man aged 25 to 45 in good health and CMV-seropositive. Each CDR3 is given without its conserved first and last residue.

V,CDR3
TRBV18,ASSPRTVSSGANVLT
TRBV13,ASSLGIQGQGSYEQY
TRBV6-6,ASRPGTANSPLH
TRBV5-1,ASSLGQSNQPQH
TRBV18,ASSVGLAGVFYNEQF
TRBV28,ASRSGAQTEAF
TRBV30,AWGTGGPEKLF
TRBV2,ASRPGTGVSEAF
TRBV11-2,ASSLDQFGGNGETQY
TRBV19,ASSPSGSYEQY
TRBV15,ATSREGGYNEQF
TRBV5-1,ASSSTDSYEQY
TRBV27,ASSQQGQPRSYEQY
TRBV10-3,AISLGTSGDTQY
TRBV6-6,ASSYEQEGLYGYT
TRBV4-1,ASSQGTEVGEQY
TRBV9,ASSVGLAGGSYNEQF
TRBV27,ASSLRDRDGSPLH
TRBV9,ASSRLGDRGETQY
TRBV7-9,ASSSTRQGPFRDYT
TRBV5-4,ASSPRPTGTAGYT
TRBV2,ASSETAGLTEAF
TRBV28,ASRPWGESTEAF
TRBV29-1,SVQRDSYEQY
TRBV6-1,ASSEGARGYEQY
TRBV19,ASSMDGLVGANVLT
TRBV4-1,ASSQGPRLNTGELF
TRBV7-8,ASSLPRREQF
TRBV5-5,ASSLETTNTGELF
TRBV2,ASRDSFNYGYT
TRBV30,AWARGRSNQPQH
TRBV2,ASSEGGGGNTEAF
TRBV5-1,ASSSTTGAAEKLF
TRBV6-5,ASKAALNTEAF
TRBV6-1,ASSDPGNWAKPQH
TRBV18,ASRRTGSATGANVLT
TRBV4-1,ASSQSSQGADEQY
TRBV7-6,ASSLGPSGELF
TRBV5-1,ASSLFGTGSDEQF
TRBV18,ASSPGGGSSYNEQF
TRBV27,ASSPLTSDGAGTQY
TRBV5-1,ASSLGGEDTQY
TRBV27,ASSSQGRYT
TRBV4-1,ASSQSLANSYEQY
TRBV7-7,ASSPTVGQPNTEAF
TRBV4-1,ASSQDTGTGNTEAF
TRBV5-4,ASSPGGAGGTDTQY
TRBV27,ASSLTSGGTDEQY
TRBV9,ASSEPGGYT
TRBV27,ASSLSGPTGGGYEQY
TRBV5-1,ASSLAQSGSRWSEQF
TRBV6-6,ASTPSGRHYEQY
TRBV27,ASSLSQGATDTQY
TRBV11-2,ASSSQGTGNGEQY